This TCR beta chain derives from a study of shared clonotypes between healthy human individuals. As concerns this clone: Its antigen is not identified.

V shed 0 bases and J shed 3 bases, with 12 bases lying between them. CDR1 and CDR2 (germline): SGHRS, YFSETQ. CDR3 length equals 15 residues. Data came from immunoSEQ multiplex PCR; TCRdb stores just in-frame clones and leaves some out. There are about 1 million clones in the sample; roughly 70% occur only once, and over 1.3% lies in the top ten. Study-wide findings and caveats: When naive CD4 clonotypes were compared across a few donors, 5% to 5.5% were shared. Depth was large, yet rarefaction showed that sorted-subset sequencing was incomplete.

Donation came from healthy HIV-negative adults that had no recent acute infections or vaccinations. The chain links TRBV5-1 to TRBJ2-5; D may be TRBD1 or TRBD2 (5 bases each). This TCR derives from a man aged 18-30 years in good health. Sequenced material: memory CD4+ T cells sorted from blood. Subset indicated: CD45RA-negative fraction. The CDR3 DNA reads as TGCGCCAGCAGCTTGGCTACGGGGCCAAAAGAGACCCAGTACTTC. This gives the protein CASSLATGPKETQYF.